A selection of T cell receptor beta chains follows, all from one sample in a study of Ad26.COV2.S vaccination and SARS-CoV-2 variants. Using immunoSEQ multiplex PCR, the repertoire was profiled, and TCRdb retains in-frame clones only, with some absent. Among about 470,000 clones listed, 90% were seen once. The specimen comprised peripheral blood, sampled in a trial of Ad26.COV2.S vaccine versus placebo. These receptors were obtained from a person aged 18 to 65 who received the Ad26.COV2.S COVID-19 vaccine or a placebo. CDR3s include the opening cysteine and the closing phenylalanine or tryptophan. The D gene is left open where the match is weak. The size of a clone is reported for some rows only, either as once, few or many, or as a class for expanded clones.

cdr3_nt: TGCAGCGGGCGGAGCGGGAGGGACAGCAATGAGCAGTTCTTC
cdr3_aa: CSGRSGRDSNEQFF
j_call: TRBJ2-1
clone_size: once
v_call: TRBV29-1
d_call: TRBD2

cdr3_nt: TGTGCCAGCAGTCGCCGCGGGGTTTACGAGCAGTACTTC
cdr3_aa: CASSRRGVYEQYF
j_call: TRBJ2-7
clone_size: .
v_call: TRBV6-2/TRBV6-3
d_call: .

cdr3_nt: TGTGCCAGCAGTTATGAGGGTTACTCTGGAAACACCATATATTTT
cdr3_aa: CASSYEGYSGNTIYF
j_call: TRBJ1-3
clone_size: once
v_call: TRBV28
d_call: .

cdr3_nt: TGTGCCAGCAGTCGGGGCCTGGGTGAGCAGTTCTTC
cdr3_aa: CASSRGLGEQFF
j_call: TRBJ2-1
clone_size: .
v_call: TRBV6-2/TRBV6-3
d_call: .

cdr3_nt: TGTGCCAGTGGAGAACTGAGCACAGATACGCAGTATTTT
cdr3_aa: CASGELSTDTQYF
j_call: TRBJ2-3
clone_size: .
v_call: TRBV19
d_call: .

cdr3_nt: TGTGCCAGCAGCTTGAAAACTAATGAAAAACTGTTTTTT
cdr3_aa: CASSLKTNEKLFF
j_call: TRBJ1-4
clone_size: .
v_call: TRBV11-2
d_call: .

cdr3_nt: TGTGCCAGCAGTTTACTCGTCGGGGCAGGCACCTACGAGCAGTACTTC
cdr3_aa: CASSLLVGAGTYEQYF
j_call: TRBJ2-7
clone_size: .
v_call: TRBV28
d_call: .

cdr3_nt: TGTGCCAGCAGTTACCTGTGGGGCGGGAGGAACCAAGAGACCCAGTACTTC
cdr3_aa: CASSYLWGGRNQETQYF
j_call: TRBJ2-5
clone_size: .
v_call: TRBV6-2/TRBV6-3
d_call: TRBD2

cdr3_nt: TGTGCCAGCAGCTTATCGGGGCTTTCTGGAAACACCATATATTTT
cdr3_aa: CASSLSGLSGNTIYF
j_call: TRBJ1-3
clone_size: once
v_call: TRBV11-2
d_call: .

cdr3_nt: TGTGCCAGCAGCTTGGGACAGCTGCGTGCAACTAATGAAAAACTGTTTTTT
cdr3_aa: CASSLGQLRATNEKLFF
j_call: TRBJ1-4
clone_size: .
v_call: TRBV7-8
d_call: TRBD1

cdr3_nt: TGTGCCAGCAGGTATAAGGGGCCTGGGGCGACGGAGCAGTACTTC
cdr3_aa: CASRYKGPGATEQYF
j_call: TRBJ2-7
clone_size: .
v_call: TRBV27
d_call: .

cdr3_nt: TGTGCCAGCAGCCTTAAGGGGGCGACACCGGTCGGCAATGAGCAGTTCTTC
cdr3_aa: CASSLKGATPVGNEQFF
j_call: TRBJ2-1
clone_size: once
v_call: TRBV27
d_call: TRBD1

cdr3_nt: TGTGCCAGCTCGGCCAGTTTCAATCAGCCCCAGCATTTT
cdr3_aa: CASSASFNQPQHF
j_call: TRBJ1-5
clone_size: .
v_call: TRBV28
d_call: .

cdr3_nt: TGTGCCAGCAGTCCTAGACAGGCCTTACCTTCCTACGAGCAGTACTTC
cdr3_aa: CASSPRQALPSYEQYF
j_call: TRBJ2-7
clone_size: .
v_call: TRBV28
d_call: .

cdr3_nt: TGTGCCAGTAGTATACGAGACTTCGAGGACAATGAGCAGTTCTTC
cdr3_aa: CASSIRDFEDNEQFF
j_call: TRBJ2-1
clone_size: .
v_call: TRBV19
d_call: .

cdr3_nt: TGCAGCGTTGCCAACAATGAGCAGTTCTTC
cdr3_aa: CSVANNEQFF
j_call: TRBJ2-1
clone_size: .
v_call: TRBV29-1
d_call: .